This T cell receptor (beta chain) was sequenced during a study of graft-versus-host responses after intestinal transplantation. Looking at the study overall: Anti-thymocyte globulin induction, then tacrolimus and steroids for approximately 3 years, went to all recipients. Study observations and caveats: Allograft graft-versus-host to host-versus-graft clonal ratios ran high in patients with graft-donor T cell macrochimerism. GvH clones were found in recipient marrow; some appeared first in ileum or blood.

A single count supports this clone. Antigen: not known. Per the germline V gene, CDR1 is LNHDA and CDR2 is SQIVND (reference sequence). This CDR3 region has 14 residues. Trimming removed 3 bases from V and 3 bases from J, with 12 bases in between. Only in-frame clones appear in the TCRdb table, and some are missing; sequencing was by immunoSEQ multiplex PCR. The data hold tens of thousands of clones, with roughly 91% observed a single time. V gene TRBV19 combines with J gene TRBJ2-7, with D possibly matching TRBD1 (6 bases). The source was unstimulated CD4+ T cells sorted from spleen or lymph node cells, collected before transplant. The origin of this receptor is a human donor who was the organ donor for an intestinal transplant. In nucleotides, the CDR3 is TGTGCCAGTAGTATCGCAGGGGAGCGCTACGAGCAGTACTTC. This gives the protein CASSIAGERYEQYF.